The 5 T cell receptor beta chains listed next were all sequenced from one sample in a study of T-cell reconstitution after alpha-beta-depleted transplantation in children. Preparation of the TCRbeta library was carried out with unique molecular identifiers. TCRdb re-called the PCR reads with MiXCR, one entry per CDR3 protein. The sample carries about 360,000 distinct CDR3 sequences, 10% to 15% recorded once. The sample consisted of PBMCs, taken from the stem cell graft. All receptors derive from a human donor who donated a stem cell graft to a child with Fanconi anemia.

This clonotype was counted many times. This chain uses TRBV9 with TRBJ2-3; possibly TRBD1 for D (5 bases). CDR1 SGDLS and CDR2 YYNGEE come from the germline V gene. The V gene lost 0 bases and the J gene lost 2 bases, with 10 bases spanning the gap. This CDR3 has 15 residues. The CDR3 nucleotides are TGTGCCAGCAGCGTAGATCAGGGAAACACAGATACGCAGTATTTT. This sequence encodes CASSVDQGNTDTQYF. Looking up the rest from reference TRBV9 and TRBJ2-3 gives the full variable domain: DSGVTQTPKHLITATGQRVTLRCSPRSGDLSVYWYQQSLDQGLQFLIQYYNGEERAKGNILERFSAQQFPDLHSELNLSSLELGDSALYFCASSVDQGNTDTQYFGPGTRLTVL.

The chain carries TRBV19 and TRBJ2-2; no clear D. Germline V gene lookup returns CDR1 LNHDA and CDR2 SQIVND (reference sequence). There are 14 residues in the CDR3. Trimming took 4 bases from V and 3 from J, leaving 9 bases between them. CDR3 DNA: TGTGCCAGTAGTACAGGTGCGGACACCGGGGAGCTGTTTTTT. This gives the protein CASSTGADTGELFF.

This clonotype was seen a few times. The V gene is TRBV20-1, the J gene TRBJ1-1; no reliable D call. Trimming stripped 8 bases from V and 3 bases from J, with 19 bases between. The CDR3 is 14 residues long. Germline loops: CDR1 DFQATT, CDR2 SNEGSKA (reference sequence). The CDR3: CSSALSGTYTEAFF. The DNA for the CDR3 is TGCAGTTCCGCGCTCTCGGGCACCTACACTGAAGCTTTCTTT.

This clonotype was observed a handful of times. This sequence joins TRBV29-1 and TRBJ2-1; D remains unclear. The CDR3 length is 14 residues. Deletions cut 4 bases from V and 7 bases from J, with 17 bases between. Germline assignment: CDR1 SQVTM and CDR2 ANQGSEA. CDR3 protein: CSVVRWTQRNEQFF. In DNA, the CDR3 is TGCAGCGTTGTAAGGTGGACCCAGAGGAATGAGCAGTTCTTC.

This clonotype was seen at least ten times. This sequence joins TRBV7-9 and TRBJ2-1, with 8 bases that match TRBD1. Losses at the gene ends were 5 bases for V and 5 bases for J; bases not matched to a gene: 8. Germline V CDR1 and CDR2: SEHNR, FQNEAQ (reference sequence). The CDR3 runs to 15 residues. The CDR3 DNA reads as TGTGCCAGCAGCCGGGTCGGGACAGGAAACAATGAGCAGTTCTTC. It specifies CASSRVGTGNNEQFF.